One sample yielded the 2 T cell receptor beta chains listed below, sequenced in a study of vaccination effects on CD4 cells after COVID-19. Measured with immunoSEQ multiplex PCR; TCRdb has only the in-frame clones, and not every one. The table shows around 46,000 clones, with under 85% occurring only once. After expansion with viral peptide pools in the ViraFEST assay, antigen-specific CD4+ T cells were sequenced. Following 10 days of culture, CD4+ T cells were isolated. Two doses of BNT162b2 or mRNA-1273 vaccine were administered to participants. These receptors' targets are unknown. Sequencing used CD4+ T cells from PBMCs cultured with HCoV-OC43 spike peptides, obtained after COVID-19 vaccination. As for subset: HCoV-OC43 spike overlapping peptide pool stimulation. These receptors were collected from a human donor who received a COVID-19 vaccine.

The chain uses TRBV6-4 and TRBJ2-1; TRBD2 might be the D (6 bases). The CDR3 is 14 residues long. Trimming pared 3 bases from V and 0 bases from J, leaving 6 bases between. Germline CDR1 is MRHNA and CDR2 is SNTAGT. CDR3 loop: CASSEEGSYNEQFF. In DNA, the CDR3 is TGTGCCAGCAGTGAGGAGGGCTCCTACAATGAGCAGTTCTTC.

This CDR3 reads CASSQDRGREQYF. The CDR3 DNA reads TGTGCCAGCAGCCAAGATAGGGGAAGGGAGCAGTACTTC. The chain combines TRBV3-1 (or the pseudogene TRBV3-2) with TRBJ2-7, with D perhaps matching TRBD1 (5 bases). V lost 0 bases and J 7 bases, leaving 10 bases between the germline ends. The CDR3 has 13 amino acids. Germline CDR1 LGHDT, CDR2 YNNKEL (reference sequence).